Below, 19 T cell receptor beta chains from the same sample are listed, as sequenced in a study of immune heterogeneity within non-small cell lung tumors. For the TCR beta CDR3, multiplex PCR with 32 V and 13 J primers performed the amplification. TCRdb itself ran the multiplex PCR reads through MiXCR, one entry per CDR3 protein. The sample records around 29,000 distinct CDR3 sequences, more than 25% being singletons. TCRs were amplified from 600 ng gDNA of bulk tumor per sample. Surgeons took several biopsies per primary tumor, spaced far apart, during surgery. Curative surgery was undertaken by patients, who had untreated, newly diagnosed non-small cell lung cancer. Sequencing was carried out using lung tumor tissue. The receptors derive from a man aged 40-55 years with non-small cell lung cancer.

In this sample, this clonotype turned up many times. CDR3 loop: CSAQRTSGGVYEQYF. In DNA, the CDR3 is TGCAGTGCCCAGCGGACTAGCGGGGGGGTCTACGAGCAGTACTTC. The V gene is TRBV20-1, the J gene TRBJ2-7; 15 nucleotides align to TRBD2. J gave up 3 bases and V 6 bases, and 6 bases lay outside the gene matches. Germline V gene data show CDR1 as DFQATT and CDR2 as SNEGSKA (reference sequence). The CDR3 is 15 amino acids.

The chain uses TRBV20-1 and TRBJ2-1; D not certain. V gave up 0 bases and J gave up 12 bases, with 15 bases separating them. This CDR3 is built from 13 residues. The V gene's germline CDR1 is DFQATT and CDR2 SNEGSKA (reference sequence). CDR3 DNA sequence: TGCAGTGCTAGAGATTTGAAGCGTCTCATGCAGTTCTTC. Translated: CSARDLKRLMQFF.

This clonotype was seen repeatedly, ten times or more. This chain links TRBV18 with TRBJ2-7, with D perhaps matching TRBD1 (5 bases). CDR1 and CDR2 (germline): KGHSH, LQKENI. The CDR3 consists of 13 residues. V was trimmed by 1 base and J by 6 bases, leaving 10 bases between them. The CDR3 DNA follows: TGTGCCAGCTCACCACACCAGGGAAGCGAGCAGTACTTC. Protein: CASSPHQGSEQYF.

Comments on this clonotype: An end of the junction differs from the germline gene, which may be a read error. J is TRBJ2-1 and V is TRBV19; D gene uncertain. The germline gives CDR1 LNHDA, CDR2 SQIVND (reference sequence). CDR3 length: 16 amino acids. The CDR3 region has the DNA TGTGCCAGTAGTATTACTCGGGCGAGCTCCTACAGTGAGCAGTTCTTC. Translation: CASSITRASSYSEQFF.

Ten or more counts support this clonotype. The chain combines TRBV7-8 with TRBJ2-7; 10 positions match TRBD2. The V and J ends lost 4 bases and 2 bases, in that order; junction bases with no gene match: 8. The CDR3 is 16 amino acids. From germline, CDR1 is SGHVS and CDR2 FQNEAQ. Here the CDR3 DNA reads TGTGCCAGCAGCTCGCAAGGACTAGCGGCTGCCTACGAGCAGTACTTC. As protein: CASSSQGLAAAYEQYF.

The chain recombines TRBV20-1 with TRBJ1-1; perhaps TRBD1 as D (5 bases). CDR1 DFQATT and CDR2 SNEGSKA come from the germline V gene (reference sequence). The CDR3 contains 13 residues. The V and J ends lost 5 bases and 5 bases respectively, with 15 bases between them. CDR3 amino acids: CSAEPPGLTEAFF. In nucleotides, the CDR3 is TGCAGTGCTGAACCTCCGGGGCTGACTGAAGCTTTCTTT.

This sequence joins TRBV9 and TRBJ2-2; the D gene is possibly TRBD1 (6 bases). The CDR3 has 16 residues. The germline V gene encodes CDR1 SGDLS and CDR2 YYNGEE. Trimming cost V 0 bases and J 7 bases, with 16 bases left between them. CDR3 DNA sequence: TGTGCCAGCAGCGTAGAAGCCAGGGGCTGGGACGGGGAGCTGTTTTTT. Its protein is CASSVEARGWDGELFF.

Comments on this clonotype: At one boundary the junction diverges from the germline segment, which might be a read error. The chain's CDR3 is CASSYSDRVYGQYF. Written as DNA, the CDR3 is TGTGCCAGCAGTTACTCGGACAGGGTTTACGGGCAGTACTTC. The genes are TRBV6-5 and TRBJ2-7; 8 bases fit TRBD1. The CDR3 consists of 14 residues. Per the germline V gene, CDR1 is MNHEY and CDR2 is SVGAGI.

This clonotype was detected only a few times. This chain links TRBV10-3 with TRBJ2-1, with 8 bases fitting TRBD2. The CDR3 has 15 amino acids. The trim removed 4 bases at V and 6 bases at J, leaving 8 bases unmatched. Per the germline V gene, CDR1 is ENHRY and CDR2 is SYGVKD. The CDR3 bases are TGTGCCATCAGTGGGGGGACTAGTACGACCAATGAGCAGTTCTTC. Its translation is CAISGGTSTTNEQFF.

Concerning this clonotype: Its ends do not fully match the called genes, so a read error is possible. The chain joins TRBV13 to TRBJ2-1; D is possibly TRBD2 (6 bases). CDR1 PRHDT and CDR2 FYEKMQ come from the germline V gene (reference sequence). The CDR3 extends over 17 amino acids. CDR3: CASSAPGGDISYYEQFF. CDR3 bases: TGTGCCAGCAGCGCCCCCGGCGGGGATATCTCCTACTATGAGCAGTTCTTC.

This clonotype came up many times. The genes are TRBV20-1 and TRBJ2-7; 9 bases are a match to TRBD2. The junction had 12 bases not matched to a gene; V was cut back by 0 bases and J by 6 bases. Per the germline V gene, CDR1 is DFQATT and CDR2 is SNEGSKA (reference sequence). This CDR3 has 16 residues. The CDR3 sequence is CSARDPSGTPFGEQYF. CDR3 bases: TGCAGTGCTAGAGACCCTAGCGGGACCCCCTTTGGCGAGCAGTACTTC.

Notes on this clonotype: At one of its ends the junction is not consistent with the germline gene, which may arise from a read error. The J gene is TRBJ1-3, the V gene TRBV19; D is unclear. The CDR3 is 14 amino acids. Germline CDR1 and CDR2: LNHDA and SQIVND (reference sequence). The CDR3 DNA follows: TGTGCCAATAGTTCCGGTAGCTCTGGAAACACCATATATTTT. Translation: CANSSGSSGNTIYF.

V gene TRBV28 combines with J gene TRBJ2-1; D gene uncertain. Trimming removed 2 bases from V and 6 bases from J, with 2 bases in between. This CDR3 has 11 amino acids. Germline lookup yields CDR1 MDHEN and CDR2 SYDVKM. CDR3 region: CASSLRNEQFF. In DNA, the CDR3 is TGTGCCAGCAGTTTACGCAATGAGCAGTTCTTC.

A remark on this clonotype: Since a much larger clone is just one base distant, this may be a read error. The chain is built from TRBV28 and TRBJ1-2; the match to TRBD1 covers 7 bases. Germline V gene lookup returns CDR1 MDHEN and CDR2 SYDVKM. CDR3 length: 16 amino acids. Germline trimming cut 7 bases from V and 1 base from J; bases unmatched to any gene: 12. The CDR3 DNA reads as TGTGCCAGCATCCTGGCGGGACAGTCCCTTAACTATGGCTACACCTTC. The encoded protein is CASILAGQSLNYGYTF.

Points on this clonotype: This may stem from a read error, because a much larger clone lies one nucleotide away. The rearrangement uses TRBV6-1 and TRBJ1-2; the D is unclear. The CDR3 spans 12 residues. V dropped 8 bases and J dropped 6 bases, with 13 bases sitting between them. The germline CDR1 and CDR2 sequences are MNHNS and SASEGT. CDR3: CASPPGSNGYTF. CDR3 nucleotide sequence: TGTGCCAGCCCCCCAGGAAGCAATGGCTACACCTTC.

At least ten counts were recorded for this clonotype. The chain combines TRBV4-1 with TRBJ2-7; 8 bases align to TRBD1. J was trimmed by 5 bases and V by 3 bases; bases with no gene match: 3. There are 13 residues in the CDR3. Germline V lookup: CDR1 MGHRA, CDR2 YSYEKL. The CDR3 DNA sequence: TGCGCCAGCAGCCACTCGGACAGGGACGAGCAGTACTTC. Translated, it gives CASSHSDRDEQYF.

This sequence joins TRBV3-1 and TRBJ2-3, with no clear D. This CDR3 has 14 amino acids. The V gene lost 0 bases and the J gene lost 1 base, with 5 bases spanning the gap. In germline, CDR1 is LGHDT, CDR2 YNNKEL (reference sequence). The CDR3 DNA follows: TGTGCCAGCAGCCAAGATATTCGCACAGATACGCAGTATTTT. Its protein is CASSQDIRTDTQYF.

This clonotype was recorded at least ten times. The rearrangement joins TRBV5-1 to TRBJ2-7; 7 bases are shared with TRBD1. The CDR3 totals 15 residues. Trimming cost V 0 bases and J 3 bases; bases outside gene matches: 6. Looked up from germline, CDR1 is SGHRS and CDR2 is YFSETQ. The CDR3 region has the DNA TGCGCCAGCAGCTTGGGGGACAGTCCGCTCTACGAGCAGTACTTC. Encoded protein: CASSLGDSPLYEQYF.

For this clonotype: Being one base from a much bigger clone, this may be a read error. The chain's CDR3 is CASSLAGGHDTQYF. The CDR3 region has the DNA TGCGCCAGCAGCTTAGCGGGAGGGCATGATACGCAGTATTTT. V gene TRBV5-1 combines with J gene TRBJ2-3; 10 bases line up with TRBD2. The CDR3 sequence is 14 residues long. Germline V gives CDR1 SGHRS, CDR2 YFSETQ. The trim removed 2 bases at V and 6 bases at J, leaving 3 bases unmatched.